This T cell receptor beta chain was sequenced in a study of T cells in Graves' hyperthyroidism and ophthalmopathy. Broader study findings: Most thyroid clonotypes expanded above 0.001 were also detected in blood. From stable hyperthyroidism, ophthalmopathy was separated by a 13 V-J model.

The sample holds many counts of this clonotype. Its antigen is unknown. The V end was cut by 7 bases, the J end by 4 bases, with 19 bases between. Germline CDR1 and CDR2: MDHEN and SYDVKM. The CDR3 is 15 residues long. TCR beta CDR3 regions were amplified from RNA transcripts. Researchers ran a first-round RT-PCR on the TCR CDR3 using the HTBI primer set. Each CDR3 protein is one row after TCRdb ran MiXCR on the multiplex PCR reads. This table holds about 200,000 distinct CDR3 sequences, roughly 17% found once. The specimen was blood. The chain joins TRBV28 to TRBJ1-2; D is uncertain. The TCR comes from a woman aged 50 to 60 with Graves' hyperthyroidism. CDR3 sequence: CASTSPQISTYGYTF. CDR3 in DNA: TGTGCCAGCACTTCCCCGCAAATCAGTACCTATGGCTACACCTTC.